This TCR beta chain stems from a study of identical twins. cDNA carried unique molecular identifiers, and a universal primer site was added by template switching. TCRdb re-called the 5' RACE reads through MiXCR, storing one row per CDR3 protein. The sample consists of under 900,000 distinct CDR3 sequences, 15% to 20% of them appearing once. This CDR3 contains 12 residues. Germline V CDR1 and CDR2: DFQATT, SNEGSKA (reference sequence). V was clipped by 6 bases and J by 1 base, with 10 bases between them. In its sample, this clonotype was seen a few times. These data are also associated with another study on T cells expressing NK-cell markers. That report notes: The study found dominant NKG2C+ clonotypes at roughly 1.0-7.0% of CD8+ T cells in six donors.

What was sequenced was PBMCs. This chain connects TRBV20-1 to TRBJ2-7; D is perhaps TRBD2 (5 bases). The sequence came from a young woman in good health. The CDR3 region is CSAAEGSYEQYF. As DNA, the CDR3 is TGCAGTGCCGCTGAGGGTTCCTACGAGCAGTACTTC.